Following are 9 T cell receptor beta chains from one sample sequenced in a study of shared clonotypes between healthy human individuals. Libraries were prepared by immunoSEQ multiplex PCR; TCRdb keeps only in-frame clonotypes and omits some of them. The sample gives more than 550,000 clones, just under 75% of which show up once; under 2% is in the top ten. Sequencing input: memory CD4+ T cells sorted from blood. The subset is: CD45RA-negative fraction. These receptors came from a woman aged 25 to 39 in good health.

The chain carries TRBV5-1 and TRBJ1-5; 7 nucleotides match TRBD1. Trimming cost V 0 bases and J 4 bases; bases outside gene matches: 10. Germline-derived CDR1 and CDR2 are SGHRS and YFSETQ. The CDR3 runs 17 residues. The CDR3 sequence: CASSLGDRDYRNQPQHF. CDR3 coding DNA: TGCGCCAGCAGCTTGGGAGACAGGGATTATAGGAATCAGCCCCAGCATTTT.

The V call is TRBV11-2, the J call TRBJ2-3, with D unclear. The CDR3 sequence is 14 residues long. From germline, CDR1 is SGHAT and CDR2 FQNNGV. V lost 1 base and J lost 4, with 9 bases in between. CDR3 sequence (DNA): TGTGCCAGCAGCTTAGCCCTCCTCGCAGATACGCAGTATTTT. It translates to CASSLALLADTQYF.

The V and J genes are TRBV5-1 and TRBJ2-1, with TRBD2 identical over 7 bases. The germline CDR1 and CDR2 sequences are SGHRS and YFSETQ. This CDR3 is built from 15 residues. V lost 4 bases to trimming and J lost 6 bases; unmatched junction nucleotides: 10. CDR3 bases: TGCGCCAGCAGCGCTTTACTAGCGTCTGGCAATGAGCAGTTCTTC. This encodes CASSALLASGNEQFF. The full variable domain, its missing parts supplied by reference TRBV5-1 and TRBJ2-1, is KAGVTQTPRYLIKTRGQQVTLSCSPISGHRSVSWYQQTPGQGLQFLFEYFSETQRNKGNFPGRFSGRQFSNSRSEMNVSTLELGDSALYLCASSALLASGNEQFFGPGTRLTVL.

This rearrangement joins TRBV6-5 to TRBJ2-2; D uncertain. The CDR3 is made up of 12 amino acids. The germline CDR1 and CDR2 sequences are MNHEY and SVGAGI. With 2 bases removed from V and 13 bases from J, the gap between germline ends came to 11 bases. The CDR3 nucleotides read TGTGCCAGCAGTTACAATGTTGTCCCGCTGTTTTTT. Translation: CASSYNVVPLFF.

In the case of this clone: The sample holds other DNA sequences that translate to the same CDR3. The chain carries TRBV5-6 and TRBJ2-7; tentative D call: TRBD1 (5 bases). CDR3 length: 13 residues. Deletions cut 0 bases from V and 6 bases from J, with 10 bases between. Germline V gene sequence: CDR1 SGHDT, CDR2 YYEEEE. CDR3: CASSLVGVGEQYF. CDR3 sequence (DNA): TGTGCCAGCAGCTTGGTAGGGGTCGGCGAGCAGTACTTC.

CDR3 sequence reads: CASSLHPGTEDTIYF. In nucleotides, the CDR3 is TGCGCCAGCAGCTTGCACCCCGGGACAGAGGACACCATATATTTT. V is TRBV5-1 and J is TRBJ1-3; 7 nucleotides line up with TRBD1. The ends lost 1 base at V and 8 bases at J; junction bases unmatched: 9. CDR1 and CDR2 (germline): SGHRS, YFSETQ. The CDR3 runs 15 residues.

This clone was seen a handful of times. The chain employs TRBV19 and TRBJ1-2; D uncertain. CDR3 length: 13 amino acids. Germline V gene lookup returns CDR1 LNHDA and CDR2 SQIVND (reference sequence). Trimming took 3 bases from V and 5 from J, leaving 10 bases between them. In DNA, the CDR3 is TGTGCCAGTAGTATCGGGGTTGAGTATGGCTACACCTTC. Its translation is CASSIGVEYGYTF.

About this clone itself: With a much larger clone just one base away, this may be a read error. V gene TRBV7-9 combines with J gene TRBJ2-5, with 8 bases aligning to TRBD1. The better agreement between TRBJ2-7 and the DNA end casts doubt on the J call. Per the germline V gene, CDR1 is SEHNR and CDR2 is FQNEAQ (reference sequence). This CDR3 is 14 amino acids long. The CDR3 sequence: CASRQQGDSYEQYF. The CDR3 nucleotides read TGTGCCAGCAGGCAACAGGGGGACTCCTACGAGCAGTACTTC.

The V and J genes are TRBV25-1 and TRBJ2-7; 12 bases are a match to TRBD2. V was clipped by 6 bases and J by 4 bases; unmatched bases: 16. Germline V lookup: CDR1 MGHDK, CDR2 SYGVNS. CDR3 size: 18 residues. CDR3 sequence reads: CASSPITSGRTLEYEQYF. The CDR3 DNA sequence: TGTGCCAGCAGCCCAATAACTAGCGGGAGGACCCTCGAGTACGAGCAGTACTTC.